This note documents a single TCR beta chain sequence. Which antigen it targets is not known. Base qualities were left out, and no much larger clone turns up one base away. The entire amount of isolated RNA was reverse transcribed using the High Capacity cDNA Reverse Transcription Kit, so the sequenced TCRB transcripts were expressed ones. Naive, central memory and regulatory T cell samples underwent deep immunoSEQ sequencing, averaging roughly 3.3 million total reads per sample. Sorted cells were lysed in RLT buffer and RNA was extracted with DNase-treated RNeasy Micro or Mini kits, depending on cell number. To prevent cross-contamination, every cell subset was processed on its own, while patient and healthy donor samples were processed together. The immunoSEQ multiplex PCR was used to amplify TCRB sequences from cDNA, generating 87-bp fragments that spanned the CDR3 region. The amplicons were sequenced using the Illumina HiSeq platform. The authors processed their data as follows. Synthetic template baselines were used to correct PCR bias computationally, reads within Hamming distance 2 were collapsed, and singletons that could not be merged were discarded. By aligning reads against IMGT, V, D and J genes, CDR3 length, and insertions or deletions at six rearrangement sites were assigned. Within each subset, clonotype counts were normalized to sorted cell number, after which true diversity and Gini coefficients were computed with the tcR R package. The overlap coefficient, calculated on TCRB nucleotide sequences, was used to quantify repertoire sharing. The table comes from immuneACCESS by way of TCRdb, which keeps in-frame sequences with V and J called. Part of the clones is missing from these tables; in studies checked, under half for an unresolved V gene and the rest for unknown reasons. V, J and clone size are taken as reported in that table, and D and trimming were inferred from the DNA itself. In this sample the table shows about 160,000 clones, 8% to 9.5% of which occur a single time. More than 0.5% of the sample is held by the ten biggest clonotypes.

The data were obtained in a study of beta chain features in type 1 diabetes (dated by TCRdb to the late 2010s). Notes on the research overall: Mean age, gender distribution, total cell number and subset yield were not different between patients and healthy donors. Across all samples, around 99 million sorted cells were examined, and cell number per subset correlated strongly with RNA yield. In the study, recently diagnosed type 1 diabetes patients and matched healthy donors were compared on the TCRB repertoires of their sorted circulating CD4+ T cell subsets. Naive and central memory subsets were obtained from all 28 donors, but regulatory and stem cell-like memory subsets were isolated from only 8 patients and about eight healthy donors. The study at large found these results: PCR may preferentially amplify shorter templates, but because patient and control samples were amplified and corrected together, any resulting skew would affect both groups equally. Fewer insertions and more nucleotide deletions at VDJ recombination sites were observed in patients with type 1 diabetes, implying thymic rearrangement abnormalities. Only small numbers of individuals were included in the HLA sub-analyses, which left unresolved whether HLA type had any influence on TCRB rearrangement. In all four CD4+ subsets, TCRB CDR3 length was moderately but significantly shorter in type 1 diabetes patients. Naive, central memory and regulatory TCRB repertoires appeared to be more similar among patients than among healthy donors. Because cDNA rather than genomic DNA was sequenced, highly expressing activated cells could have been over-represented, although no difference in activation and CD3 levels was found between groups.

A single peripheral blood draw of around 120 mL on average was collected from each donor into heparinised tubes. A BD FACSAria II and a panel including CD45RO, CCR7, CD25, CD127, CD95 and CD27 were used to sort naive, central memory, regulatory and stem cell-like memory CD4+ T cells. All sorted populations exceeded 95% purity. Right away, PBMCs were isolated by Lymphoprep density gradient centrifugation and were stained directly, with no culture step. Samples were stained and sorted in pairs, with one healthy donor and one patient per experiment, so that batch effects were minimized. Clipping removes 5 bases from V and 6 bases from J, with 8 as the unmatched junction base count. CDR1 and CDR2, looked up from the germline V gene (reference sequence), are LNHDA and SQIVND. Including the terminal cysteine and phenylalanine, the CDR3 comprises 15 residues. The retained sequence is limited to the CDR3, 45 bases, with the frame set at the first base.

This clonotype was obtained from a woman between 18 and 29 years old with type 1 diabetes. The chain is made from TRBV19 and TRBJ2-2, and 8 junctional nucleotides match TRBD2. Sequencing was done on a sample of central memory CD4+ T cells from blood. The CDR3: CASSAQTSVAGELFF. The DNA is TGTGCCAGTAGTGCCCAGACTAGCGTGGCCGGGGAGCTGTTTTTT.